The 6 T cell receptor beta chains below come from one sample, sequenced in a study of regulatory T cells in long-lasting Graves disease. iRepertoire HTBI primers and Arm-PCR of CDR3 regions built TCR beta libraries. TCRdb recomputed calls from the multiplex PCR reads with MiXCR, one row per CDR3 protein. The sample has 250,000 or so distinct CDR3 sequences, roughly a fifth seen once. Time point denoted: newly diagnosed GD, antithyroid drugs for less than 3 months. There was RNA extracted from PBMCs, and the TCR library was made from it. The material sequenced was peripheral blood mononuclear cells (PBMCs), taken at new diagnosis, from a patient treated with antithyroid drugs. The receptor set was obtained from a female donor with Graves disease.

Comment on this clonotype: One base away lies a much larger clone, so this may be a sequencing read error. In DNA form, the CDR3 reads TGTGCCAGCAGCCAGCTGGCAGATATGCAGTATTTT. This sequence encodes CASSQLADMQYF. The chain is built from TRBV7-9 and TRBJ2-3; no reliable D call. The length of the CDR3 is 12 residues. CDR1 is SEHNR, CDR2 FQNEAQ, per germline (reference sequence).

This clonotype was seen at least ten times. This chain uses TRBV7-2 with TRBJ2-1; tentatively, D is TRBD1 (5 bases). The CDR3 extends over 15 amino acids. Trimming cost V 1 base and J 6 bases, with 13 bases left between them. The germline gives CDR1 SGHTA, CDR2 FQGNSA. The CDR3 sequence is CASSLVEIGANEQFF. In DNA form, the CDR3 reads TGTGCCAGCAGCTTAGTGGAAATAGGGGCCAATGAGCAGTTCTTC.

V and J are TRBV28 and TRBJ2-7, with 7 bases aligning to TRBD1. V gave up 6 bases and J gave up 5 bases; unmatched junction bases: 10. The CDR3 has 14 amino acids. Looked up from germline, CDR1 is MDHEN and CDR2 is SYDVKM. The CDR3 region is CASSQAGTEDEQYF. The CDR3 nucleotides are TGTGCCAGCAGCCAAGCCGGGACAGAGGACGAGCAGTACTTC.

This clonotype was found a few times. V and J are TRBV7-7 and TRBJ2-5; D ambiguous. Per the germline V gene, CDR1 is SSHAT and CDR2 is FNYEAQ (reference sequence). This CDR3 region has 13 residues. The germline V and J ends were trimmed by 4 bases and 5 bases, with 11 bases remaining between them. Written as DNA, the CDR3 is TGTGCCAGCAGCTCCTACCCCCGGGAGACCCAGTACTTC. It yields the protein CASSSYPRETQYF.

About this clonotype: One junction end disagrees with the germline gene, perhaps due to a read error. This chain links TRBV5-1 with TRBJ2-1, with a weak D call TRBD2 (5 bases). Germline V lookup: CDR1 SGHRS, CDR2 YFSETQ. The CDR3 extends over 13 amino acids. The CDR3 region has the DNA TGCGCCAGCTCTTCCGGACTCCTCAATGAGCAGTCCTTC. Its translation: CASSSGLLNEQSF.

This clonotype was seen repeatedly, ten times or more. The rearrangement joins TRBV24-1 to TRBJ2-3, with 7 bases identical to TRBD1. The germline V gene encodes CDR1 KGHDR and CDR2 SFDVKD. Germline trimming cut 4 bases from V and 2 bases from J; bases unmatched to any gene: 5. CDR3 length: 15 residues. The CDR3 DNA sequence: TGTGCCACCAGTGAACGGACAGGACCCACAGATACGCAGTATTTT. Its protein is CATSERTGPTDTQYF.